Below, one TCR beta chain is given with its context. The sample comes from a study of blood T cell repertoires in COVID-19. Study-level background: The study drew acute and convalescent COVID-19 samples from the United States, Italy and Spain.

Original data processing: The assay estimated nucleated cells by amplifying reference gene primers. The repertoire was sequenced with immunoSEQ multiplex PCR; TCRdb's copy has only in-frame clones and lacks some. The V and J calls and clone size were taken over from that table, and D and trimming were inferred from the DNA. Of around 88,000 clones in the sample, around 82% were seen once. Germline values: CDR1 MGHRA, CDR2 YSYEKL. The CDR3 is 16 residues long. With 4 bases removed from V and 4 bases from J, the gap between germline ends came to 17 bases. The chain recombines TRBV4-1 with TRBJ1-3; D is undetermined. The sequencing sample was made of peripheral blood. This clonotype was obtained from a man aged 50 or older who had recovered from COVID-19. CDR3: CASSLTSGSSGNTIYF. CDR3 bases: TGCGCCAGCAGCCTCACCTCGGGGAGTAGCGGAAACACCATATATTTT.